This T cell receptor beta chain was sequenced in a study of tumor and adjacent non-tumor tissue in lung cancer. The template was RNA from unsorted bulk tissue. More than 3 cm separated this lung sample from the edge of the tumor. In regard to this clonotype: Antigen: not known.

A modified ARM-PCR protocol with three rounds of nested PCR amplified TCRbeta. TCRdb re-called the multiplex PCR reads with MiXCR, one entry per CDR3 protein. The sample lists approximately 100,000 distinct CDR3 sequences, 62% occurring once. The study's findings and limits: TCR diversity was significantly greater in tumor than normal lung tissue.

The receptor comes from a man in his sixties with non-small cell lung cancer. Sequenced sample: distant non-tumor lung tissue.

CDR3 protein: CSARGRGSTDTRYF. CDR3 bases: TGCAGTGCTAGAGGGCGGGGCTCGACAGATACACGGTATTTT. The chain carries TRBV20-1 and TRBJ2-3; weak D call: TRBD2 (6 bases). V was shortened by 1 base and J by 14 bases, with 22 bases between the two germline ends. CDR1 is DFQATT and CDR2 is SNEGSKA in the germline V gene (reference sequence). The CDR3 is made up of 14 amino acids.